These T cell receptor beta chains were read from a single sample in a study of T cell repertoires in cytomegalovirus infection. Antigens for these TCRs are unknown. TCRdb re-called the reads through MiXCR, storing one row per CDR3 protein. The sample has approximately 600,000 distinct CDR3 sequences; about 39% are singletons. The sample here was cultured PBMCs, taken from culture after CMV antigen stimulation. The receptors come from a human donor in good health (CMV status not recorded). Some clones in this sample may be carry-over from other donors' samples. Each CDR3 is given with its conserved first and last residue. A D gene is named only where the DNA matches it firmly. Size is omitted from some rows. Given values are once, few, many or a class for expanded clones.

>NA|TRBV5-4|TRBJ2-1|TRBD2
TGTGCCAGCAGCCCTAGGACTAGCGGGGGGGAGCAGTTCTTC
CASSPRTSGGEQFF
>NA|TRBV11-2|TRBJ1-2|NA
TGTGCCAGCAGCCCAGACCTGGGGGGGGCAGGTGGCTACACCTTC
CASSPDLGGAGGYTF
>NA|TRBV6-5|TRBJ2-5|NA
TGTGCCAGCAGTTACGGTTCTGGGAGGGAGACCCAGTACTTC
CASSYGSGRETQYF
>NA|TRBV19|TRBJ2-1|TRBD2
TGTGCCAGTAGTATGTTAGCGGGACTGTACAATGAGCAGTTCTTC
CASSMLAGLYNEQFF
>few|TRBV27|TRBJ2-7|TRBD2
TGTGCCAGCACCCGAAGTCAGGGACTAACCTACGAGCAGTACTTC
CASTRSQGLTYEQYF
>NA|TRBV12-3/TRBV12-4|TRBJ2-5|TRBD2
TGTGCCAGCAGTCCCGGACTAGCGGGCCGGGGTGAGACCCAGTACTTC
CASSPGLAGRGETQYF
>NA|TRBV7-2|TRBJ2-7|NA
TGTGCCAGCAGCCCATCGGGCAGCGTCTACGAGCAGTACTTC
CASSPSGSVYEQYF
>NA|TRBV10-3|TRBJ2-2|NA
TGTGCCATCAGGACCACAGGGAACACCGGGGAGCTGTTTTTT
CAIRTTGNTGELFF
>few|TRBV19|TRBJ1-5|NA
TGTGCCAGTAGTATTCGGCGCGACAGAGCCCTCAATCAGCCCCAGCATTTT
CASSIRRDRALNQPQHF
>NA|TRBV12-3/TRBV12-4|TRBJ2-1|NA
TGTGCCAGCAGTCCTGGGATGTATGAGCAGTTCTTC
CASSPGMYEQFF
>NA|TRBV29-1|TRBJ1-5|NA
TGCAGCGTTGAAGTGGGAATGGGTCAGCCCCAGCATTTT
CSVEVGMGQPQHF
>NA|TRBV4-1|TRBJ1-5|NA
TGCGCCAGCAGCCAAGATCAGGATTTTGGGCCCCAGCATTTT
CASSQDQDFGPQHF
>NA|TRBV6-5|TRBJ1-3|NA
TGTGCCAGCAGTAGGACCAGGTTTTACTCTGGAAACACCATATATTTT
CASSRTRFYSGNTIYF
>NA|TRBV12-5|TRBJ2-3|NA
TGTGCTAGTGCCATTAGCGGCCGCACAGATACGCAGTATTTT
CASAISGRTDTQYF
>few|TRBV7-9|TRBJ1-2|NA
TGTGCCAGCAGCCCAATGGGAGGGGGGTACCATGGCTACACCTTC
CASSPMGGGYHGYTF
>NA|TRBV12-3/TRBV12-4|TRBJ2-3|NA
TGTGCCAGCAGTTTAGAGGGGCTGGGGACAGATACGCAGTATTTT
CASSLEGLGTDTQYF
>NA|TRBV11-2|TRBJ2-1|NA
TGTGCCAGCAGCCACGGAAGAGGGGGTCTCGTCAATGAGCAGTTCTTC
CASSHGRGGLVNEQFF
>NA|TRBV20-1|TRBJ2-1|TRBD2
TGCAGCACTAGCGGTTACAATGAGCAGTTCTTC
CSTSGYNEQFF
>NA|TRBV19|TRBJ1-2|TRBD1
TGTGCCAGTAGGAAAACAGGGGAGGCTGTTCGGGGCTACACCTTC
CASRKTGEAVRGYTF
>NA|TRBV20-1|TRBJ1-2|NA
TGCAGTGCTCAGAGTCAGGGCTATGGCTACACCTTC
CSAQSQGYGYTF
>few|TRBV2|TRBJ2-5|TRBD1
TGTGCCAGCCACAGGGGGCGGTCGGAGACCCAGTACTTC
CASHRGRSETQYF
>NA|TRBV5-1|TRBJ2-7|TRBD2
TGCGCCGAACTTAGCGGGAGGGCCGGGCGTCTACAGTACTTC
CAELSGRAGRLQYF
>NA|TRBV5-4|TRBJ2-4|NA
TGTGCCAGCAGCTGGGCTAGTGATGACATTCAGTACTTC
CASSWASDDIQYF
>few|TRBV7-2|TRBJ1-1|NA
TGTGCCAGCAGCTTAGGGGTGTCGGGACACGAGAACACTGAAGCTTTCTTT
CASSLGVSGHENTEAFF
>NA|TRBV5-1|TRBJ1-2|NA
TGCGCCAGCAGTAAAAATCCGGGGCGCGTAAACTATGGCTACACCTTC
CASSKNPGRVNYGYTF
>many|TRBV12-3/TRBV12-4|TRBJ1-1|NA
TGTGCCAGCAGCCCCGGGACCCGGAGGAGTCACACTGAAGCTTTCTTT
CASSPGTRRSHTEAFF
>NA|TRBV7-2|TRBJ1-2|NA
TGTGCCAGCAGCACCCAGGCCGGGACGGACTATGGCTACACCTTC
CASSTQAGTDYGYTF
>many|TRBV6-2/TRBV6-3|TRBJ2-1|TRBD2
TGTGCCAGCAGTTACGGCGGTTTGGGGGGGTCCTACAATGAGCAGTTCTTC
CASSYGGLGGSYNEQFF
>few|TRBV7-2|TRBJ1-3|TRBD1
TGTGCCAGCAGCTTGGGACAGGCCACCTCTGGAAACACCATATATTTT
CASSLGQATSGNTIYF
>NA|TRBV19|TRBJ2-1|NA
TGTGCCAGTATTGGGGCGGGTATGAGGGAGCAGTTCTTC
CASIGAGMREQFF
>NA|TRBV4-2|TRBJ2-1|NA
TGTGCCAGCAGCCTAGGATGGAGGGACAATGAGCAGTTCTTC
CASSLGWRDNEQFF
>NA|TRBV7-2|TRBJ2-1|NA
TGTGCCAGCAGCTTAGAGGCGGGGTTAGTAAGCAATGAGCAGTTCTTC
CASSLEAGLVSNEQFF
>NA|TRBV5-3|TRBJ1-1|NA
TGTGCCAGCAGCTTTACAGCGAGGGATAATGAAGCTTTCTTT
CASSFTARDNEAFF
>NA|TRBV7-9|TRBJ1-1|NA
TGTGCCACTTATGCAGGTGGATTGACTGAAGCTTTCTTT
CATYAGGLTEAFF
>NA|TRBV10-3|TRBJ1-6|TRBD1
TGTGCCATCAGTGAGTCGAGGACAGGGGAAAATTCACCCCTCCACTTT
CAISESRTGENSPLHF
>NA|TRBV4-1|TRBJ2-7|TRBD2
TGCGCCAGCAGCCAATCTACGGGAGGACCTTACGAGCAGTACTTC
CASSQSTGGPYEQYF
>NA|TRBV7-6|TRBJ2-7|TRBD1
TGTGCCAGCAGCCGAAACAGGGGCTTGGACGAGCAGTACTTC
CASSRNRGLDEQYF
>NA|TRBV7-6|TRBJ1-1|NA
TGTGCCAGCTACGGAGGGAACACTGAAGCTTTCTTT
CASYGGNTEAFF
>few|TRBV6-6|TRBJ2-1|TRBD1
TGTGCCAGCAGGAAAACAGGGGGCGCTTACTACAATGAGCAGTTCTTC
CASRKTGGAYYNEQFF
>NA|TRBV4-3|TRBJ2-1|NA
TGCGCCAGCAGCCAAGATCCGACAACCGTGCAGTTCTTC
CASSQDPTTVQFF
>NA|TRBV7-2|TRBJ1-1|NA
TGTGCCAGCAGCTTAGTGGGCTGGGCTGAAGCTTTCTTT
CASSLVGWAEAFF
>NA|TRBV7-4|TRBJ2-7|NA
TGTGCCAGCCGATCAGGGGTCAACGAGCAGTACTTC
CASRSGVNEQYF
>few|TRBV7-2|TRBJ2-7|TRBD2
TGTGCCAGCGGAAAAGCGGGACTCCGATTCTACGAGCAGTACTTC
CASGKAGLRFYEQYF
>NA|TRBV7-2|TRBJ1-5|NA
TGTGCCAGCACCCCCGGGTTCTCGGGCAATCAGCCCCAGCATTTT
CASTPGFSGNQPQHF
>few|TRBV4-3|TRBJ1-1|NA
TGCGCCAGCAGCCAAGTCGACGCGGGGCTCAGTAACACTGAAGCTTTCTTT
CASSQVDAGLSNTEAFF
>NA|TRBV28|TRBJ2-7|TRBD1
TGTGCCAGCAGTTCCTCTCCCGGGGATGGGGACAGGGGGCGGTGGTACTTC
CASSSSPGDGDRGRWYF
>NA|TRBV7-6|TRBJ1-1|NA
TGTGCCAGCAGCCAGATACCCGGGGCGAACACTGAAGCTTTCTTT
CASSQIPGANTEAFF
>NA|TRBV7-8|TRBJ2-1|NA
TGTGCCAGCAGCCACGGGGATCGGCAGTTCTTC
CASSHGDRQFF
>NA|TRBV20-1|TRBJ2-7|NA
TGCAGTGCTAGGGACATCCTCCGGGACCCGTACGAGCAGTACTTC
CSARDILRDPYEQYF
>NA|TRBV12-3/TRBV12-4|TRBJ1-1|NA
TGTGCCAGCAGTTTATTACCCAGGGTTGAAGCTTTCTTT
CASSLLPRVEAFF
>few|TRBV18|TRBJ2-1|TRBD2
TGTGCCAGCTCACCCTTAGCGGGAGGTCTTGAGCAGTTCTTC
CASSPLAGGLEQFF
>NA|TRBV5-1|TRBJ2-7|NA
TGCGCCAGCAGCGCTACTGTAGGCTCCTACGAGCAGTACTTC
CASSATVGSYEQYF
>few|TRBV6-1|TRBJ2-5|NA
TGTGCCAGCCGGGACACAAGCTACCAAGAGACCCAGTACTTC
CASRDTSYQETQYF
>NA|TRBV4-3|TRBJ2-2|NA
TGCGCCAGCAGCCAAGAGGCGCTGGCGAACACCGGGGAGCTGTTTTTT
CASSQEALANTGELFF
>few|TRBV4-3|TRBJ1-1|NA
TGCGCCAGCAGCCAAGAGTTGGGACGAGCTGAAGCTTTCTTT
CASSQELGRAEAFF
>many|TRBV7-6|TRBJ2-6|NA
TGTGCCAGCAGCTTAGCGCGAGGGCCTGGGGCCAACGTCCTGACTTTC
CASSLARGPGANVLTF
>NA|TRBV24-1|TRBJ2-1|NA
TGTGCCACCAGTTCCACCGGGACTAATGAGCAGTTCTTC
CATSSTGTNEQFF
>NA|TRBV7-2|TRBJ2-7|NA
TGTGCCAGCAGCTTAGCTGGGGAACACTACGAGCAGTACTTC
CASSLAGEHYEQYF
>NA|TRBV7-9|TRBJ2-7|NA
TGTGCCAGCAGCTCCCCAGGGTTCTACGAGCAGTACTTC
CASSSPGFYEQYF